The 5 T cell receptor beta chains below were found in one sample sequenced in a study of T cells in Graves' hyperthyroidism and ophthalmopathy. RNA transcripts were the template for amplifying TCR beta CDR3 regions. In the first-round RT-PCR of the TCR CDR3, the HTBI primer set was used. TCRdb re-derived calls from the multiplex PCR reads in MiXCR, one entry per CDR3 protein. The table has hundreds of thousands of distinct CDR3 sequences, approximately 23% seen once. Sequencing input: blood. All receptors come from a woman in her seventies with Graves' ophthalmopathy.

Many counts were recorded for this clonotype. The chain uses TRBV28 and TRBJ2-1; no clear D. The length of the CDR3 is 14 residues. Germline lookup yields CDR1 MDHEN and CDR2 SYDVKM. V lost 2 bases and J 4 bases, leaving 9 bases between the germline ends. The CDR3 nucleotides are TGTGCCAGCAGTTTAGGTCTCCTATACAATGAGCAGTTCTTC. As protein: CASSLGLLYNEQFF.

This clonotype was seen only a few times. The rearrangement links TRBV7-9 to TRBJ2-2, with no clear D. Deletions cut 2 bases from V and 3 bases from J, with 7 bases between. The length of the CDR3 is 14 residues. Germline CDR1 is SEHNR and CDR2 is FQNEAQ (reference sequence). CDR3 in DNA: TGTGCCAGCAGCTTACTGCTCTACACCGGGGAGCTGTTTTTT. This sequence encodes CASSLLLYTGELFF.

This clonotype was detected only a few times. The gene calls are TRBV3-1 and TRBJ1-2, with D possibly TRBD1 on 5 matching bases. The CDR3 spans 14 residues. V lost 1 base and J 4 bases, leaving 10 bases between the germline ends. CDR1 and CDR2 from the germline V gene are LGHDT and YNNKEL (reference sequence). The CDR3 reads CASSQVQGPYGYTF. The CDR3 DNA follows: TGTGCCAGCAGCCAAGTGCAGGGCCCCTATGGCTACACCTTC.

This clonotype has just a few counts. The V and J genes are TRBV11-2 and TRBJ2-7, with TRBD1 identical over 8 bases. CDR1 is SGHAT and CDR2 is FQNNGV in the germline V gene. The CDR3 loop spans 15 amino acids. V shed 5 bases and J 6 bases; nucleotides not matched to a gene: 12. In DNA, the CDR3 is TGTGCCAGCAGCACCTACGGACAGGGAGGTTTCGAGCAGTACTTC. Amino acids: CASSTYGQGGFEQYF.

This clonotype has more than one count but fewer than ten. The chain combines TRBV5-1 with TRBJ1-5; D possibly corresponds to TRBD1 (6 bases). Germline CDR1 and CDR2: SGHRS and YFSETQ. Trimming pared 4 bases from V and 5 bases from J, leaving 13 bases between. The CDR3 totals 14 residues. The CDR3 here is CASSLMGGDQPQHF. CDR3 DNA sequence: TGCGCCAGCAGCCTTATGGGGGGCGATCAGCCCCAGCATTTT. Using reference TRBV5-1 and TRBJ1-5 for the parts outside the CDR3, the full variable domain is KAGVTQTPRYLIKTRGQQVTLSCSPISGHRSVSWYQQTPGQGLQFLFEYFSETQRNKGNFPGRFSGRQFSNSRSEMNVSTLELGDSALYLCASSLMGGDQPQHFGDGTRLSIL.